The clone carrying this T cell receptor (beta chain) was counted only a few times. As yet, its antigen is unknown. These data belong to a study of T cell responses to AZD1222 COVID-19 vaccine. In the study overall: Pooled together were second doses at about 4 or about 12 weeks. Study-wide results and limits: The CD4 TCRs associated with vaccination extended across spike and predominated at 160-218 and 743-854. Spike-specific TCR breadth and depth went up after people got two AZD1222 doses. In the spike-specific TCR repertoire, nearly half reportedly target unmutated variant regions.

CDR1 is SGHRS, CDR2 YFSETQ, per germline. The CDR3 runs 19 residues. V shed 2 bases and J shed 7 bases, with 31 bases lying between them. Libraries were prepared by immunoSEQ multiplex PCR; TCRdb keeps only in-frame clonotypes and omits some of them. The table shows some 80,000 clones, with roughly 82% occurring only once. The chain uses TRBV5-1 and TRBJ2-7; the D gene is possibly TRBD1 (6 bases). Specimen: peripheral blood, collected on day 0 of AZD1222 vaccination. The receptor was derived from an adult in good health. The CDR3 DNA follows: TGCGCCAGCAGCTTTTCCCGTCCTTTCCTACAGGGAGAGGAATGGGAGCAGTACTTC. Protein product: CASSFSRPFLQGEEWEQYF.